One sample yielded the 20 T cell receptor beta chains listed below, sequenced in a study of neoadjuvant nivolumab and ipilimumab in lung cancer. Measured with immunoSEQ multiplex PCR; TCRdb has only the in-frame clones, and not every one. The sample has tens of thousands of clones, more than 80% seen once. The input for sequencing was tumor tissue, taken after neoadjuvant nivolumab, alone or with ipilimumab, at or shortly before surgery. These receptors originate from an adult with non-small cell lung cancer.

This chain joins TRBV30 and TRBJ1-2, with D uncertain. The V and J ends lost 3 bases and 3 bases respectively, with 17 bases between them. This CDR3 contains 15 residues. The V gene's germline CDR1 is GTSNPN and CDR2 SVGIG (reference sequence). This chain's CDR3 is CAWSEAGVWYYGYTF. The CDR3 nucleotides are TGTGCCTGGAGCGAGGCCGGCGTCTGGTACTATGGCTACACCTTC.

V is TRBV30 and J is TRBJ2-7; 8 bases agree with TRBD1. With 3 bases clipped from V and 2 bases from J, the junction kept 6 bases outside the gene matches. This CDR3 is 14 amino acids long. CDR1 is GTSNPN, CDR2 SVGIG, per germline (reference sequence). The CDR3: CAWRDRAYPYEQYF. The CDR3 DNA sequence: TGTGCCTGGAGGGACAGGGCATATCCCTACGAGCAGTACTTC.

The gene calls are TRBV18 and TRBJ2-5, with TRBD1 matching 8 bases. CDR3 length: 14 amino acids. The germline CDR1 and CDR2 sequences are KGHSH and LQKENI. The V gene end was trimmed by 4 bases and the J gene end by 3 bases; junction bases not matched to a gene: 4. The CDR3 spells CASSQPDREETQYF. The DNA of the CDR3 is TGTGCCAGCTCACAACCGGACAGGGAAGAGACCCAGTACTTC.

This chain links TRBV4-3 with TRBJ2-1, with unresolved D. Germline values: CDR1 LGHNA, CDR2 YSLEER. The V and J ends lost 0 bases and 4 bases respectively, with 10 bases between them. The CDR3 spans 15 residues. CDR3 residues: CASSQDRQNYNEQFF. The CDR3 region has the DNA TGCGCCAGCAGCCAAGATCGGCAGAATTACAATGAGCAGTTCTTC.

The J gene is TRBJ2-3, the V gene TRBV11-2; D remains unclear. CDR3 length equals 15 residues. Trimming pared 6 bases from V and 0 bases from J, leaving 13 bases between. The V gene's germline CDR1 is SGHAT and CDR2 FQNNGV. CDR3 sequence: CASSSGDRSTDTQYF. As DNA, the CDR3 is TGTGCCAGCAGTTCCGGTGACCGTAGCACAGATACGCAGTATTTT.

This clone appeared a single time. The V call is TRBV6-5, the J call TRBJ1-5; D remains ambiguous. Trimming cost V 6 bases and J 6 bases, with 18 bases left between them. Germline CDR1 and CDR2: MNHEY and SVGAGI. The length of the CDR3 is 15 residues. In DNA form, the CDR3 reads TGTGCCAGCAGCCTACGTTCTGCAGTAAGTCAGCCCCAGCATTTT. The encoded protein is CASSLRSAVSQPQHF.

The rearrangement links TRBV30 to TRBJ2-2; D remains ambiguous. The V end lost 4 bases, the J end lost 6 bases, and 15 bases lay between the germline ends. This CDR3 spans 14 amino acids. Germline V lookup: CDR1 GTSNPN, CDR2 SVGIG (reference sequence). The CDR3 sequence is CAWNQESRSGELFF. CDR3 nucleotides: TGTGCCTGGAACCAGGAAAGCCGGTCCGGGGAGCTGTTTTTT.

J is TRBJ2-2 and V is TRBV15; D not resolved. There are 12 residues in the CDR3. Germline V lookup: CDR1 LNHNV, CDR2 YYDKDF (reference sequence). With 3 bases removed from V and 6 bases from J, the gap between germline ends came to 5 bases. DNA of the CDR3: TGTGCCACCAGCAGTCACGCCGGGGAGCTGTTTTTT. Protein: CATSSHAGELFF.

This rearrangement joins TRBV6-1 to TRBJ1-1, with 7 nucleotides matching TRBD1. In germline, CDR1 is MNHNS, CDR2 SASEGT. With V trimmed by 6 bases and J by 8 bases, 6 bases remained unmatched. The CDR3 is made up of 12 amino acids. The CDR3: CASSRGTQEAFF. CDR3 coding DNA: TGTGCCAGCAGCAGGGGGACCCAAGAAGCTTTCTTT.

The V gene is TRBV6-5, the J gene TRBJ2-7; unclear D gene. V was pared by 5 bases and J by 2 bases, with 13 bases between. This CDR3 is 14 amino acids long. Germline CDR1 MNHEY, CDR2 SVGAGI. Here the CDR3 reads CASSRSRRAYEQYF. The CDR3, as DNA: TGTGCCAGCAGTAGGAGCCGACGGGCCTACGAGCAGTACTTC.

This sequence joins TRBV2 and TRBJ2-7; D is perhaps TRBD1 or TRBD2 (6 bases each). V lost 2 bases, J lost 6 bases, and 17 bases lay in between. CDR1 is SNHLY, CDR2 FYNNEI, per germline. The length of the CDR3 is 15 residues. The DNA for the CDR3 is TGTGCCAGCAGTGAAACGTATTCATGGGGGGCCGAGCAGTACTTC. This sequence encodes CASSETYSWGAEQYF. The full variable domain, with the rest looked up from reference TRBV2 and TRBJ2-7, is EPEVTQTPSHQVTQMGQEVILRCVPISNHLYFYWYRQILGQKVEFLVSFYNNEISEKSEIFDDQFSVERPDGSNFTLKIRSTKLEDSAMYFCASSETYSWGAEQYFGPGTRLTVT.

The chain employs TRBV19 and TRBJ2-7; D might be TRBD1 (5 bases). The CDR3 extends over 14 amino acids. Trimming removed 4 bases at V and 4 bases at J, with 14 bases between. Germline V gene sequence: CDR1 LNHDA, CDR2 SQIVND (reference sequence). The CDR3 nucleotides read TGTGCCAGTAGTAACTCCGCACAGGAGTACGAGCAGTACTTC. Encoded protein: CASSNSAQEYEQYF.

The V and J genes are TRBV11-3 and TRBJ2-3, with D unclear. Looked up from germline, CDR1 is SGHNT and CDR2 is YENEEA. The CDR3 totals 14 residues. Trimming pared 2 bases from V and 2 bases from J, leaving 8 bases between. The CDR3 coding sequence is TGTGCCAGCAGCTTAACCAGCAACACAGATACGCAGTATTTT. It is translated as CASSLTSNTDTQYF.

The V gene is TRBV2, the J gene TRBJ1-2; D is ambiguous. There are 19 residues in the CDR3. With 2 bases removed from V and 0 bases from J, the gap between germline ends came to 22 bases. Germline V lookup: CDR1 SNHLY, CDR2 FYNNEI. For the CDR3, the DNA is TGTGCCAGCAGTGAACGAGTTACGCGCAGGAAACACACTAACTATGGCTACACCTTC. Protein: CASSERVTRRKHTNYGYTF.

This chain joins TRBV7-3 and TRBJ1-1; D might be TRBD1 (5 bases). Trimming removed 0 bases from V and 1 base from J, with 9 bases in between. CDR3 size: 15 residues. From germline, CDR1 is SGHTA and CDR2 FQGTGA. Written as DNA, the CDR3 is TGTGCCAGCAGCTTAACGACAGTAACGAACACTGAAGCTTTCTTT. It specifies CASSLTTVTNTEAFF.

V is TRBV6-6 and J is TRBJ2-1, with D unresolved. CDR3 size: 13 residues. Per germline, CDR1 MNHNY and CDR2 SVGAGI (reference sequence). Between the trimmed V and J ends, which lost 10 bases and 0 bases, there was a span of 10 bases. CDR3 coding DNA: TGTGCCACCCAACTGAGCTCCTACAATGAGCAGTTCTTC. Encoded protein: CATQLSSYNEQFF.

V is TRBV18 and J is TRBJ2-5; 7 bases align to TRBD1. J gave up 1 base and V 6 bases, and 11 bases lay outside the gene matches. Germline V lookup: CDR1 KGHSH, CDR2 LQKENI. There are 16 residues in the CDR3. CDR3 sequence reads: CASSSDRPRLQETQYF. The CDR3 DNA reads TGTGCCAGCTCTTCGGACAGGCCCAGACTCCAAGAGACCCAGTACTTC.

The V call is TRBV4-3, the J call TRBJ1-2; TRBD1 aligns across 9 bases. The CDR3 is 16 amino acids. From germline, CDR1 is LGHNA and CDR2 YSLEER. V dropped 4 bases and J dropped 2; count of bases not matched to a gene: 8. DNA of the CDR3: TGCGCCAGCAGCCCCCTCCCCGGACAGGGGAACTATGGCTACACCTTC. This encodes CASSPLPGQGNYGYTF.

The chain has TRBV7-6 and TRBJ2-2; D perhaps matches TRBD1 (5 bases). The germline V gene encodes CDR1 SGHVS and CDR2 FNYEAQ. Trimming cost V 3 bases and J 5 bases, with 10 bases left between them. This CDR3 has 14 residues. The CDR3 DNA follows: TGTGCCAGCAGCTTTCTTAGGGGAACCGGGGAGCTGTTTTTT. Translating gives CASSFLRGTGELFF.

The chain has TRBV4-2 and TRBJ2-7; 8 bases are shared with TRBD1. Germline V gives CDR1 LGHNA, CDR2 YNFKEQ. V dropped 0 bases and J dropped 0; count of bases not matched to a gene: 4. CDR3 length equals 16 residues. The CDR3 here is CASSQEETGDSYEQYF. For the CDR3, the DNA is TGTGCCAGCAGCCAAGAGGAGACAGGGGACTCCTACGAGCAGTACTTC.